These 6 T cell receptor beta chains came from one sample sequenced in a study of blood T cell repertoires in COVID-19. Only in-frame clones appear in the TCRdb table, and some are missing; sequencing was by immunoSEQ multiplex PCR. The sample records around 430,000 clones, around 89% being singletons. The sample was peripheral blood. The receptors originated from a woman aged 50 to 60 with COVID-19, enrolled during active disease.

The chain joins TRBV20-1 to TRBJ1-2; a weak D match, TRBD1 (5 bases). The V end lost 6 bases, the J end lost 4 bases, and 9 bases lay between the germline ends. Looked up from germline, CDR1 is DFQATT and CDR2 is SNEGSKA (reference sequence). The CDR3 loop spans 11 amino acids. CDR3 bases: TGCAGTGCCCAGGGAGGCTATGGCTACACCTTC. Encoded protein: CSAQGGYGYTF.

This clone showed up just once. The V gene is TRBV6-1, the J gene TRBJ2-2; 10 bases fit TRBD2. Trimming at V came to 3 bases and at J to 7 bases, leaving 8 bases not matched to a gene. This CDR3 has 16 amino acids. Germline-derived CDR1 and CDR2 are MNHNS and SASEGT. DNA for the CDR3: TGTGCCAGCAGTGACTTGCTAGCGGGGGCGAACGGGGAGCTGTTTTTT. Residues: CASSDLLAGANGELFF.

The CDR3 sequence is CASSSPSGGYNEQFF. In nucleotides, the CDR3 is TGTGCCAGTAGTTCCCCTAGCGGGGGGTACAATGAGCAGTTCTTC. V is TRBV19 and J is TRBJ2-1; 11 bases are a match to TRBD2. V lost 5 bases, J lost 4 bases, and 4 bases stayed unmatched. Germline V gene lookup returns CDR1 LNHDA and CDR2 SQIVND (reference sequence). The CDR3 runs 15 residues.

The rearrangement uses TRBV28 and TRBJ2-1; D gene ambiguous. Trimming pared 6 bases from V and 0 bases from J, leaving 12 bases between. The germline CDR1 and CDR2 sequences are MDHEN and SYDVKM. The CDR3 totals 15 residues. As DNA, the CDR3 is TGTGCCAGCAGCACCCGCGAGCACTCCTACAATGAGCAGTTCTTC. It yields the protein CASSTREHSYNEQFF.

The chain carries TRBV5-1 and TRBJ1-2, with 7 bases lining up with TRBD1. The germline gives CDR1 SGHRS, CDR2 YFSETQ. This CDR3 is built from 14 residues. J was trimmed by 7 bases and V by 0 bases; bases with no gene match: 6. The CDR3 DNA reads TGCGCCAGCAGCTTGGAGACAGGGAGAGGTGGCTACACCTTC. Translation: CASSLETGRGGYTF.

The chain employs TRBV24-1 and TRBJ2-1; maybe TRBD1 (6 bases). Trimming pared 3 bases from V and 9 bases from J, leaving 14 bases between. The germline V gene encodes CDR1 KGHDR and CDR2 SFDVKD. CDR3 length: 14 amino acids. CDR3 DNA sequence: TGTGCCACCAGTGATACAGGGTCCACAGGTGAGCAGTTCTTC. Translated, it gives CATSDTGSTGEQFF.